The 17 T cell receptor beta chains presented below share a single source sample, sequenced in a study of cytomegalovirus exposure and HLA in healthy donors. The PCR was carried out with 60 Vbeta primers and 13 Jbeta primers. TCRdb's table, derived via immunoSEQ multiplex PCR, lists solely in-frame clones and lacks some. The table lists around 90,000 clones, around 60% of them singletons, with about 2.3% in the top ten. Sequencing used PBMCs. The receptors originated from a human donor in good health.

The chain is built from TRBV7-8 and TRBJ2-7, with 7 bases lining up with TRBD1. The CDR3 runs to 14 residues. V lost 2 bases, J lost 6 bases, and 7 bases stayed unmatched. Per the germline V gene, CDR1 is SGHVS and CDR2 is FQNEAQ. Here the CDR3 reads CASSLSDRAVEQYF. As DNA, the CDR3 is TGTGCCAGCAGCTTAAGCGACAGGGCTGTCGAGCAGTACTTC.

This clone has a single count. The chain has TRBV5-6 and TRBJ1-2; 7 nucleotides align to TRBD1. Trimming took 4 bases from V and 2 from J; bases not matched to a gene: 5. Looked up from germline, CDR1 is SGHDT and CDR2 is YYEEEE. This CDR3 contains 14 residues. The CDR3 is CASSTQTGNYGYTF. The CDR3 DNA reads as TGTGCCAGCAGCACACAGACAGGGAACTATGGCTACACCTTC.

The chain carries TRBV27 and TRBJ2-2, with D maybe TRBD1 (6 bases). CDR3 length: 14 amino acids. Trimming left V 11 bases short and J 7 bases short, with 20 bases between. Per the germline V gene, CDR1 is MNHEY and CDR2 is SMNVEV (reference sequence). CDR3 DNA: TGTGCCTCGGGAAGGGACACAATTTTCGGGGAGCTGTTTTTT. Residues: CASGRDTIFGELFF.

This clone was seen only a few times. The chain links TRBV6-5 to TRBJ1-2; D remains unclear. CDR1 MNHEY and CDR2 SVGAGI come from the germline V gene. This CDR3 comprises 13 residues. V gave up 0 bases and J gave up 6 bases, with 8 bases separating them. CDR3 protein: CASSYSMQDGYTF. CDR3 in DNA: TGTGCCAGCAGTTACTCGATGCAGGATGGCTACACCTTC.

The V gene is TRBV6-5, the J gene TRBJ2-4; D is unresolved. Trimming left V 6 bases short and J 0 bases short, with 6 bases between. Germline V gives CDR1 MNHEY, CDR2 SVGAGI. The CDR3 extends over 13 amino acids. CDR3 loop: CASRLLAKNIQYF. In DNA form, the CDR3 reads TGTGCCAGCAGGCTACTAGCCAAAAACATTCAGTACTTC.

V and J are TRBV5-1 and TRBJ2-5; D is ambiguous. The CDR3 is 13 amino acids. Trimming removed 7 bases from V and 0 bases from J, with 10 bases in between. The germline V gene has CDR1 SGHRS and CDR2 YFSETQ. In DNA form, the CDR3 reads TGCGCCAGCTCCCAACAGAACCAAGAGACCCAGTACTTC. It encodes CASSQQNQETQYF.

The rearrangement uses TRBV7-9 and TRBJ2-3; 8 bases map to TRBD2. V shed 0 bases and J 9 bases; nucleotides not matched to a gene: 2. Germline V gives CDR1 SEHNR, CDR2 FQNEAQ (reference sequence). This CDR3 contains 13 residues. CDR3 bases: TGTGCCAGCAGCTTAGCTAGCGGGGAGACGCAGTATTTT. Translating it yields CASSLASGETQYF.

The chain carries TRBV5-6 and TRBJ2-3; a possible D gene is TRBD2 (6 bases). The CDR3 has 17 amino acids. The germline gives CDR1 SGHDT, CDR2 YYEEEE. V was cut by 3 bases and J by 0 bases, with 17 bases left in between. CDR3 region: CASSSTVLAGSTDTQYF. The CDR3 nucleotides read TGTGCCAGCAGCTCCACCGTTTTGGCGGGGAGCACAGATACGCAGTATTTT.

The chain joins TRBV9 to TRBJ2-3, with 10 bases lining up with TRBD1. Germline CDR1 is SGDLS and CDR2 is YYNGEE. V dropped 4 bases and J dropped 0; count of bases not matched to a gene: 8. The length of the CDR3 is 17 residues. The CDR3: CASSLNRDRGSTDTQYF. CDR3 nucleotide sequence: TGTGCCAGCAGCTTAAATCGGGACAGGGGTAGCACAGATACGCAGTATTTT.

The chain has TRBV5-6 and TRBJ1-4; 7 nucleotides match TRBD1. Trimming cost V 0 bases and J 3 bases; bases outside gene matches: 2. CDR3 length: 15 residues. Germline lookup yields CDR1 SGHDT and CDR2 YYEEEE. CDR3 loop: CASSLVDRANEKLFF. The CDR3 region has the DNA TGTGCCAGCAGCTTGGTCGACAGGGCTAATGAAAAACTGTTTTTT. Complete variable domain (other parts from reference TRBV5-6 and TRBJ1-4): DAGVTQSPTHLIKTRGQQVTLRCSPKSGHDTVSWYQQALGQGPQFIFQYYEEEERQRGNFPDRFSGHQFPNYSSELNVNALLLGDSALYLCASSLVDRANEKLFFGSGTQLSVL.

V and J are TRBV11-2 and TRBJ1-4, with a tentative D call TRBD1 (5 bases). CDR3 length: 15 residues. V shed 1 base and J shed 6 bases, with 12 bases lying between them. Per germline, CDR1 SGHAT and CDR2 FQNNGV. The CDR3 is CASSLGIQAYEKLFF. In nucleotides, the CDR3 is TGTGCCAGCAGCTTAGGCATACAGGCTTATGAAAAACTGTTTTTT.

The V call is TRBV7-3, the J call TRBJ2-3, with 7 positions matching TRBD2. Germline V gene sequence: CDR1 SGHTA, CDR2 FQGTGA. V dropped 5 bases and J dropped 0; count of bases not matched to a gene: 11. The CDR3 is 17 amino acids. DNA of the CDR3: TGTGCCAGCAGCCAAGGGTCGGCGGGGGTTAGCACAGATACGCAGTATTTT. Translation gives CASSQGSAGVSTDTQYF.

The chain combines TRBV21-1 with TRBJ2-7; the table's D call, TRBD1, was not checked against the DNA. TRBV21-1 corresponds to a pseudogene. This CDR3 has 16 amino acids. CDR3 in amino acids: CASSKAPGQGDSEQYF. In nucleotides, the CDR3 is TGTGCCAGCAGCAAAGCGCCGGGACAGGGAGACTCTGAGCAGTACTTC.

The rearrangement links TRBV6-4 to TRBJ2-1; D not certain. This CDR3 has 14 residues. Germline V gives CDR1 MRHNA, CDR2 SNTAGT. Trimming took off 4 bases at V and 3 bases at J, with 10 bases between the two ends. The CDR3 DNA sequence: TGTGCCAGCAGTGTTGACATGTACTACAATGAGCAGTTCTTC. It encodes CASSVDMYYNEQFF.

This clone was counted once. The chain links TRBV7-2 to TRBJ2-5; TRBD1 aligns across 7 bases. Germline CDR1 reads SGHTA; CDR2 reads FQGNSA. This CDR3 has 15 residues. Losses at the gene ends were 2 bases for V and 1 base for J; bases not matched to a gene: 4. This CDR3 is CASSLIQGPQETQYF. CDR3 coding DNA: TGTGCCAGCAGCTTAATACAGGGGCCCCAAGAGACCCAGTACTTC.

This clone was counted between two and nine times. The chain carries TRBV7-8 and TRBJ2-2; D is possibly TRBD2 (6 bases). Germline CDR1 SGHVS, CDR2 FQNEAQ. Trimming cost V 2 bases and J 3 bases, with 13 bases left between them. This CDR3 region has 16 residues. The CDR3 bases are TGTGCCAGCAGCTTATTTCGGGAGAGATACACCGGGGAGCTGTTTTTT. This translates into CASSLFRERYTGELFF.

The V call is TRBV2, the J call TRBJ1-1; 7 bases agree with TRBD1. Germline V gene lookup returns CDR1 SNHLY and CDR2 FYNNEI. The CDR3 length is 14 residues. Unmatched junction bases numbered 7, after V lost 3 bases and J lost 6 bases. The CDR3 is CASSEQGVVSEAFF. CDR3 sequence (DNA): TGTGCCAGCAGTGAGCAGGGGGTAGTCTCTGAAGCTTTCTTT.